The 14 T cell receptor beta chains below all came from one sample that was sequenced in a study of blood T cell repertoires in COVID-19 (dated by TCRdb to between 2020 and 2021). The library relied on the immunoSEQ multiplex PCR assay. As stored in TCRdb, this immuneACCESS dataset retains in-frame rearrangements with V and J assigned. A fraction of the clones does not appear; measured against another copy, unresolved V genes explain less than half of the discrepancy, and the remainder lacks a known reason. This sample comprises 200,000 or so clones, approximately 90% of them detected only once. 5.5% to 7% of the sample rests with the top ten. The sequenced sample consisted of peripheral blood. Receptors were obtained from a man older than 75 with acute or convalescent COVID-19.

This clone was recorded only once. This chain connects TRBV10-2 to TRBJ1-5; possible D gene TRBD1, 6 bases. The CDR3 sequence is 13 residues long. Germline CDR1 reads WSHSY; CDR2 reads SAAADI. The V end was cut by 3 bases, the J end by 4 bases, with 7 bases between. The CDR3 region has the DNA TGCGCCAGCAGTGAACAGGGAAATCAGCCCCAGCATTTT. This translates into CASSEQGNQPQHF.

The gene calls are TRBV14 and TRBJ1-1; the match to TRBD1 covers 10 bases. The V gene end was trimmed by 4 bases and the J gene end by 1 base; junction bases not matched to a gene: 6. CDR1 SGHDN and CDR2 FVKESK come from the germline V gene. CDR3 size: 16 residues. The DNA for the CDR3 is TGTGCCAGCAGCCCTAGACAGGGGGCAGGGAACACTGAAGCTTTCTTT. This codes for CASSPRQGAGNTEAFF.

This sequence joins TRBV27 and TRBJ2-7; 11 bases match TRBD1. CDR1 and CDR2 from the germline V gene are MNHEY and SMNVEV (reference sequence). CDR3 size: 15 residues. J lost 3 bases, V lost 8 bases, and 9 bases had no gene match. CDR3 bases: TGTGCCAGCGGGTCAGGAGGGACAGGGGGCTACGAGCAGTACTTC. As protein: CASGSGGTGGYEQYF.

The chain has TRBV3-1 (or the pseudogene TRBV3-2) and TRBJ1-2; the D gene is possibly TRBD1 (6 bases). Germline CDR1 LGHDT, CDR2 YNNKEL (reference sequence). The germline V and J ends were trimmed by 0 bases and 6 bases, with 11 bases remaining between them. The CDR3 is 14 residues long. The CDR3 sequence: CASSQDGQPNGYTF. In DNA, the CDR3 is TGTGCCAGCAGCCAAGACGGACAGCCAAATGGCTACACCTTC.

The chain combines TRBV2 with TRBJ1-1; no definite D call. Trimming cost V 3 bases and J 1 base, with 12 bases left between them. This CDR3 is built from 15 residues. The germline V gene has CDR1 SNHLY and CDR2 FYNNEI. The CDR3 nucleotides read TGTGCCAGCAGTGAGGAGGGATTGCGGAACACTGAAGCTTTCTTT. Its protein is CASSEEGLRNTEAFF.

This chain joins TRBV3-1 (or the pseudogene TRBV3-2) and TRBJ1-1, with a tentative D call TRBD1 (5 bases). Germline V lookup: CDR1 LGHDT, CDR2 YNNKEL (reference sequence). This CDR3 has 13 amino acids. The CDR3 sequence is CALTGGLNTEAFF. CDR3 bases: TGTGCGCTCACGGGGGGGTTGAACACTGAAGCTTTCTTT.

The chain recombines TRBV15 with TRBJ2-1, with D possibly being TRBD2 (6 bases). Looked up from germline, CDR1 is LNHNV and CDR2 is YYDKDF (reference sequence). V was cut by 4 bases and J by 8 bases, with 24 bases left in between. There are 17 residues in the CDR3. This chain's CDR3 is CATSIHSRAFREDEQFF. Written as DNA, the CDR3 is TGTGCCACCAGCATACACTCCAGGGCTTTCAGGGAGGATGAGCAGTTCTTC.

V and J are TRBV7-6 and TRBJ2-3; 10 bases agree with TRBD2. This CDR3 is 15 amino acids long. Germline CDR1 and CDR2: SGHVS and FNYEAQ. After removal of 4 bases from V and 2 bases from J, the junction contained 3 bases not matched to a gene. CDR3 residues: CASSSSGSNTDTQYF. The CDR3 region has the DNA TGTGCCAGCAGCTCTAGCGGGAGCAACACAGATACGCAGTATTTT.

The genes are TRBV11-3 and TRBJ2-4, with a tentative D call TRBD2 (5 bases). Per germline, CDR1 SGHNT and CDR2 YENEEA. V lost 8 bases, J lost 7 bases, and 15 bases lay in between. This CDR3 contains 13 residues. CDR3 sequence: CASPSLRVNIQYF. The CDR3 nucleotides read TGTGCCAGCCCCTCCTTGAGGGTGAACATTCAGTACTTC.

This chain joins TRBV2 and TRBJ1-2, with D unclear. Germline-derived CDR1 and CDR2 are SNHLY and FYNNEI. The CDR3 has 12 residues. Between the trimmed V and J ends, which lost 6 bases and 0 bases, there was a span of 5 bases. DNA of the CDR3: TGTGCCAGCAGGGCCGCTAACTATGGCTACACCTTC. Translation gives CASRAANYGYTF.

The rearrangement links TRBV6-6 to TRBJ1-5, with 7 bases lining up with TRBD1. Germline CDR1 MNHNY, CDR2 SVGAGI (reference sequence). The CDR3 contains 14 residues. The J segment lost 2 bases and the V segment lost 2 bases, leaving 0 bases of the junction unmatched. For the CDR3, the DNA is TGTGCCAGCAGTTACGGGACAGGCAATCAGCCCCAGCATTTT. It codes for CASSYGTGNQPQHF.

This rearrangement joins TRBV7-7 to TRBJ2-5; 7 nucleotides match TRBD1. The CDR3 contains 15 residues. Per germline, CDR1 SSHAT and CDR2 FNYEAQ (reference sequence). V dropped 5 bases and J dropped 4; count of bases not matched to a gene: 10. The CDR3 DNA follows: TGTGCCAGCAGCCCGACAGGGCAGGGGACAGAGACCCAGTACTTC. Its protein product is CASSPTGQGTETQYF.

The genes are TRBV2 and TRBJ1-1; perhaps TRBD1 as D (5 bases). V was clipped by 3 bases and J by 4 bases, with 6 bases between them. Germline V CDR1 and CDR2: SNHLY, FYNNEI. The CDR3 is 12 residues long. CDR3 coding DNA: TGTGCCAGCAGTGATGGGGCCACTGAAGCTTTCTTT. It translates to CASSDGATEAFF.

V is TRBV20-1 and J is TRBJ1-4; 7 positions match TRBD1. This CDR3 comprises 11 residues. The germline gives CDR1 DFQATT, CDR2 SNEGSKA (reference sequence). J gave up 8 bases and V 3 bases, and 0 bases lay outside the gene matches. CDR3 residues: CSASRGEKLFF. DNA of the CDR3: TGCAGTGCTAGCAGGGGGGAAAAACTGTTTTTT.